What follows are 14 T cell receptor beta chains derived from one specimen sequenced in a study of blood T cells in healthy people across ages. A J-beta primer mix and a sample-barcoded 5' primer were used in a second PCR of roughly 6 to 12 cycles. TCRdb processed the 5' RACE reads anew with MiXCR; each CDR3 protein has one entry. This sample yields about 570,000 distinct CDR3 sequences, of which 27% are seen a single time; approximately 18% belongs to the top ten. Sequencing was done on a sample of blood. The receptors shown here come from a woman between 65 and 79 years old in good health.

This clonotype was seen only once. The CDR3 loop is CASSQLAGQSYEQYF. CDR3 DNA sequence: TGTGCCAGCAGCCAACTAGCGGGACAGAGCTACGAGCAGTACTTC. The chain links TRBV4-2 to TRBJ2-7, with TRBD2 identical over 9 bases. After removal of 2 bases from V and 3 bases from J, the junction contained 5 bases not matched to a gene. The CDR3 runs 15 residues. CDR1 and CDR2 (germline): LGHNA, YNFKEQ.

This CDR3 reads CATGTGVPNYGYTF. DNA for the CDR3: TGTGCCACCGGGACAGGGGTGCCTAACTATGGCTACACCTTC. The rearrangement links TRBV10-3 to TRBJ1-2, with TRBD1 matching 10 bases. Germline CDR1 reads ENHRY; CDR2 reads SYGVKD. V trimming: 10 bases; J trimming: 0 bases; junction bases outside the gene matches: 5. The CDR3 is made up of 14 amino acids.

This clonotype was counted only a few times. CDR3 protein: CASSLVSGLGNEKLFF. Here the CDR3 DNA reads TGTGCCAGCAGCTTAGTTAGTGGCTTAGGGAATGAAAAACTGTTTTTT. This chain connects TRBV7-2 to TRBJ1-4; D unclear. Trimming stripped 1 base from V and 5 bases from J, with 14 bases between. Germline V lookup: CDR1 SGHTA, CDR2 FQGNSA. This CDR3 is built from 16 residues.

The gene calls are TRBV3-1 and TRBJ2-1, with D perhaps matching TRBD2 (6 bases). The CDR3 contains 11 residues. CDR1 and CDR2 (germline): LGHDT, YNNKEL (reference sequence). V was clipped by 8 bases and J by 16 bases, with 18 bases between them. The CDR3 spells CASSNGAGPFF. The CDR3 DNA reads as TGTGCCAGCTCAAACGGGGCGGGGCCATTCTTC.

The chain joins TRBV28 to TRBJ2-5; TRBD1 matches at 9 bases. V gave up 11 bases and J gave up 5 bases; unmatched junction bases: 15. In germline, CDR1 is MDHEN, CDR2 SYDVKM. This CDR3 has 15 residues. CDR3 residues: CAGAVTTGGKETQYF. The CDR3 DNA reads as TGTGCCGGCGCGGTTACTACAGGGGGCAAGGAGACCCAGTACTTC.

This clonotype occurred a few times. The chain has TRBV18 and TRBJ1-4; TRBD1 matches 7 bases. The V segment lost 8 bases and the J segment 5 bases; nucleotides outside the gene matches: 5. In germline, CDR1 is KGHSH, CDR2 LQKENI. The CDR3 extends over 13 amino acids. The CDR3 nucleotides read TGTGCCAGCCGTGGGACAGTGAATGAAAAACTGTTTTTT. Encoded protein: CASRGTVNEKLFF.

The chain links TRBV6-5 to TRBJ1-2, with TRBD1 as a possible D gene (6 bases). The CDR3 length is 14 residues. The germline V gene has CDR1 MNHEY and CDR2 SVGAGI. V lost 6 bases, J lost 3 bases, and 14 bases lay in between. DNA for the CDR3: TGTGCCAGCAGAAGAGGGTCAGGGGACTATGGCTACACCTTC. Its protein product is CASRRGSGDYGYTF.

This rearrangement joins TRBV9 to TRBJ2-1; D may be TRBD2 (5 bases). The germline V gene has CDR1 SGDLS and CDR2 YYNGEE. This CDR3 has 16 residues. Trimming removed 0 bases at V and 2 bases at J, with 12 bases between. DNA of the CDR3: TGTGCCAGCAGCGTAGTAGGGAGCGGAACCTACAATGAGCAGTTCTTC. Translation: CASSVVGSGTYNEQFF.

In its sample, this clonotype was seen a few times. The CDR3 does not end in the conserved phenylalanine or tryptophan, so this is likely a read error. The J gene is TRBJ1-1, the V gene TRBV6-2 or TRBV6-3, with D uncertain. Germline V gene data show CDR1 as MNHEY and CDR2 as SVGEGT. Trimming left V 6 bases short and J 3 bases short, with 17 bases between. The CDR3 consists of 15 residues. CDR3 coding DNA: TGTGCCAGCAGCCCCCTAAGCGGCTGGGACACTGAAGCTTTCCTT. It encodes CASSPLSGWDTEAFL.

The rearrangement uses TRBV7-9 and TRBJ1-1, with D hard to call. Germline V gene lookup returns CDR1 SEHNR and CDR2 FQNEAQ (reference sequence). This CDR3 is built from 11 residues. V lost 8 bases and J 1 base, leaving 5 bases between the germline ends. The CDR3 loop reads CASAENTEAFF. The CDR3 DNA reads TGTGCCAGCGCAGAGAACACTGAAGCTTTCTTT.

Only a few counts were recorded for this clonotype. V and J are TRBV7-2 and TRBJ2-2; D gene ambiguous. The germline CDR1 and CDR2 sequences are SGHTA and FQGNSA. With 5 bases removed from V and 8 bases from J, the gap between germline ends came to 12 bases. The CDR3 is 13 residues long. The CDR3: CASSPSPEGELFF. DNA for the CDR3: TGTGCCAGCAGCCCGAGCCCAGAGGGGGAGCTGTTTTTT.

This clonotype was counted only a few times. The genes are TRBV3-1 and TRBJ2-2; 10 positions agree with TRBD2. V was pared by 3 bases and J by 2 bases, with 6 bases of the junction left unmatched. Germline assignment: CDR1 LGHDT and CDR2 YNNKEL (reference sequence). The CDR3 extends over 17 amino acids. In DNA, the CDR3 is TGTGCCAGCAGCCAGGCCCTAGCGGGGGTCAACACCGGGGAGCTGTTTTTT. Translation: CASSQALAGVNTGELFF.

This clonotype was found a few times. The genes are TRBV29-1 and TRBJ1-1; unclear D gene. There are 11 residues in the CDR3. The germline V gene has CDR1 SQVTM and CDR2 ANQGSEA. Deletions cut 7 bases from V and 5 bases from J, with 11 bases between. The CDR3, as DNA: TGCAGCGGTATCCTCGCAACTGAAGCTTTCTTT. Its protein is CSGILATEAFF.

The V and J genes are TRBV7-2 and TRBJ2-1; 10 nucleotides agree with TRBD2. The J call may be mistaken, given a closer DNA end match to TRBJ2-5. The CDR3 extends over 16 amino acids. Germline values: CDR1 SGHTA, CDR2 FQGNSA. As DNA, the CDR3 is TGTGCCAGCAGCCTCCGGGGACTAGCGCTTAGAGAGACCCAGTACTTC. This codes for CASSLRGLALRETQYF.